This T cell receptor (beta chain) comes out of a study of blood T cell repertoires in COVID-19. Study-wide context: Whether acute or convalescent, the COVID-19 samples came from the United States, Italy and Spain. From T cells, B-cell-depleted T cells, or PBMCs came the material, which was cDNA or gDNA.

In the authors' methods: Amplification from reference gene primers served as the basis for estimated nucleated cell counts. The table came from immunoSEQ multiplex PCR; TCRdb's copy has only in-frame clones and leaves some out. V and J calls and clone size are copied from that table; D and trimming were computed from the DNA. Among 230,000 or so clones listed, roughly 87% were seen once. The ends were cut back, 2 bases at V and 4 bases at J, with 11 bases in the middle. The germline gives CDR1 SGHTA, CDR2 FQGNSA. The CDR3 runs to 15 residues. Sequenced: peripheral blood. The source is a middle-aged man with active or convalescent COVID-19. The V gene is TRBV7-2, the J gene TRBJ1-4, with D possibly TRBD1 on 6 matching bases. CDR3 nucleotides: TGTGCCAGCAGCTTAAACGGGGGGCATAATGAAAAACTGTTTTTT. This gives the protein CASSLNGGHNEKLFF.